The entry that follows covers one T cell receptor beta chain sequence. Methods used by the authors: Amplification from reference gene primers served as the basis for estimated nucleated cell counts. Repertoires were generated with immunoSEQ multiplex PCR, while TCRdb's copy carries only in-frame clones and drops some. Clone size and V and J calls were adopted from that table, with D and trimming inferred from the DNA. Of roughly 160,000 clones listed, around four fifths were seen once; the top ten hold roughly 19%. This entry comes from a study of blood T cell repertoires in COVID-19. Background on the study: Sites across the United States, Italy and Spain contributed samples from acute and convalescent COVID-19. Sample material is recorded as cDNA or gDNA derived from T cells, B-cell-depleted T cells, or PBMCs.

This CDR3 contains 16 residues. Germline V gene sequence: CDR1 KGHSH, CDR2 LQKENI. V was shortened by 6 bases and J by 1 base, with 18 bases between the two germline ends. Sequenced sample: peripheral blood. V usage is TRBV18 and J usage is TRBJ1-1; TRBD1 might be the D (5 bases). This sequence was found in a woman in her sixties or seventies who had recovered from COVID-19. CDR3 protein: CASSLTTGVSNTEAFF. CDR3 nucleotides: TGTGCCAGCTCCCTCACGACGGGGGTCTCGAACACTGAAGCTTTCTTT.